This entry lists 27 T cell receptor beta chains sequenced from one sample in a study of shared clonotypes between healthy human individuals. Generated by immunoSEQ multiplex PCR, the TCRdb table keeps only in-frame clones and is missing some. The profile shows about 2.3 million clones, approximately 95% of them singletons. The sequencing input was naive CD4+ T cells from PBMCs. Subset in this sample: CD45RA+ positively selected. The receptors here all came from a man between 18 and 35 years old in good health. Some clones in this sample may be carry-over from other donors' samples.

The CDR3 is CAYTSVGATMPWAFF. DNA of the CDR3: TGTGCCTATACCTCAGTAGGCGCCACGATGCCATGGGCTTTCTTT. The rearrangement links TRBV30 to TRBJ1-1; no clear D gene. The CDR3 length is 15 residues. Germline lookup yields CDR1 GTSNPN and CDR2 SVGIG (reference sequence). Trimming removed 7 bases at V and 11 bases at J, with 29 bases between.

The table lists this clone with a count of one. This rearrangement joins TRBV28 to TRBJ2-1; D may be TRBD1 or TRBD2 (6 bases each). CDR1 is MDHEN, CDR2 SYDVKM, per germline. This CDR3 is built from 16 residues. With 5 bases removed from V and 6 bases from J, the gap between germline ends came to 20 bases. The CDR3 nucleotides read TGTGCCAGCAGTCCCAACAGGGCCTGGGAGGTCAATGAGCAGTTCTTC. Encoded protein: CASSPNRAWEVNEQFF.

CDR3 region: CASSLSGGLSYEQYF. The CDR3 nucleotides read TGTGCCAGCAGTTTATCAGGGGGGCTCTCCTACGAGCAGTACTTC. This chain links TRBV28 with TRBJ2-7; D is possibly TRBD1 (7 bases). The V end lost 1 base, the J end lost 0 bases, and 10 bases lay between the germline ends. This CDR3 region has 15 residues. Germline V gene data show CDR1 as MDHEN and CDR2 as SYDVKM.

The chain employs TRBV7-8 and TRBJ2-2; D not resolved. Between the trimmed V and J ends, which lost 5 bases and 3 bases, there was a span of 16 bases. Germline assignment: CDR1 SGHVS and CDR2 FQNEAQ. CDR3 length equals 16 residues. This CDR3 reads CASSRLSLRHTGELFF. The CDR3 DNA reads as TGTGCCAGCAGCCGCTTATCATTGAGACACACCGGGGAGCTGTTTTTT.

The sample holds one count of this clone. V and J are TRBV10-3 and TRBJ1-3, with D possibly matching TRBD1 (5 bases). Between the trimmed V and J ends, which lost 6 bases and 0 bases, there was a span of 12 bases. Germline V gene data show CDR1 as ENHRY and CDR2 as SYGVKD. The CDR3 has 15 residues. The CDR3 protein is CAISEGPNSGNTIYF. In nucleotides, the CDR3 is TGTGCCATCAGCGAGGGACCGAACTCTGGAAACACCATATATTTT.

This chain joins TRBV5-1 and TRBJ1-1; D remains ambiguous. V lost 2 bases to trimming and J lost 0 bases, with 11 bases between them. CDR1 SGHRS and CDR2 YFSETQ come from the germline V gene. This CDR3 contains 15 residues. The CDR3 reads CASSFVGSMNTEAFF. The CDR3 region has the DNA TGCGCCAGCAGCTTCGTTGGCAGCATGAACACTGAAGCTTTCTTT.

A word on this clone: Compared with germline, one end of the junction differs, possibly owing to a read error. The chain employs TRBV5-1 and TRBJ2-7, with unresolved D. The CDR3 is 14 amino acids. CDR1 SGHRS and CDR2 YFSETQ come from the germline V gene. This CDR3 is CASSPNEAATANNF. CDR3 nucleotide sequence: TGCGCCAGCAGCCCTAATGAGGCCGCGACGGCGAATAACTTC. Combining the CDR3 with reference TRBV5-1 and TRBJ2-7 gives the whole variable domain KAGVTQTPRYLIKTRGQQVTLSCSPISGHRSVSWYQQTPGQGLQFLFEYFSETQRNKGNFPGRFSGRQFSNSRSEMNVSTLELGDSALYLCASSPNEAATANNFGPGTRLTVT.

The rearrangement uses TRBV19 and TRBJ2-1, with 9 bases identical to TRBD2. The CDR3 contains 16 residues. V shed 4 bases and J 7 bases; nucleotides not matched to a gene: 11. CDR1 is LNHDA and CDR2 is SQIVND in the germline V gene (reference sequence). In DNA, the CDR3 is TGTGCCAGTAGTAAACTCAGGGTAGCGGGAGAGAATGAGCAGTTCTTC. Translation: CASSKLRVAGENEQFF.

The V gene is TRBV11-3, the J gene TRBJ2-3; TRBD1 is a possible D gene (5 bases). Germline CDR1 and CDR2: SGHNT and YENEEA. The CDR3 has 15 residues. The V gene lost 2 bases and the J gene lost 0 bases, with 9 bases spanning the gap. This chain's CDR3 is CASSLQGLSTDTQYF. The CDR3 nucleotides are TGTGCCAGCAGCTTACAGGGTCTTAGCACAGATACGCAGTATTTT.

The rearrangement links TRBV5-1 to TRBJ2-6; the match to TRBD1 covers 8 bases. CDR3 length: 17 amino acids. The germline gives CDR1 SGHRS, CDR2 YFSETQ. V was clipped by 4 bases and J by 0 bases; unmatched bases: 6. The CDR3 sequence is CASSGGTGHSGANVLTF. In DNA form, the CDR3 reads TGCGCCAGCAGCGGGGGGACAGGCCACTCTGGGGCCAACGTCCTGACTTTC.

V and J are TRBV7-9 and TRBJ1-4; no firm D call. Trimming cost V 1 base and J 5 bases, with 11 bases left between them. Germline V CDR1 and CDR2: SEHNR, FQNEAQ (reference sequence). This CDR3 region has 15 residues. CDR3 sequence: CASSLEKTKNEKLFF. In DNA, the CDR3 is TGTGCCAGCAGCTTAGAAAAGACAAAAAATGAAAAACTGTTTTTT.

This chain uses TRBV6-1 with TRBJ1-2; 10 bases align to TRBD1. V was pared by 1 base and J by 5 bases, with 7 bases of the junction left unmatched. Germline CDR1 MNHNS, CDR2 SASEGT. The CDR3 length is 16 residues. DNA of the CDR3: TGTGCCAGCAGTGAAGGTGGGACAGGGGTCAATTATGGCTACACCTTC. Its protein is CASSEGGTGVNYGYTF.

V is TRBV4-1 and J is TRBJ2-7, with D perhaps TRBD1 (6 bases). Germline V gene data show CDR1 as MGHRA and CDR2 as YSYEKL. The CDR3 runs 16 residues. V shed 5 bases and J shed 2 bases, with 19 bases lying between them. The CDR3 sequence is CASSIQYRDRAYEQYF. For the CDR3, the DNA is TGCGCCAGCAGCATCCAATACAGGGACCGGGCCTACGAGCAGTACTTC.

The V call is TRBV7-3, the J call TRBJ2-3, with 8 bases identical to TRBD2. The CDR3 consists of 15 residues. CDR1 and CDR2 (germline): SGHTA, FQGTGA. J was trimmed by 2 bases and V by 5 bases; bases with no gene match: 6. This CDR3 is CASSPGTRVTDTQYF. The DNA for the CDR3 is TGTGCCAGCAGCCCCGGGACTAGAGTCACAGATACGCAGTATTTT.

This clone was picked up one time. This chain connects TRBV28 to TRBJ1-4; TRBD1 aligns across 7 bases. The CDR3 totals 14 residues. Trimming cost V 6 bases and J 8 bases; bases outside gene matches: 9. Germline V lookup: CDR1 MDHEN, CDR2 SYDVKM. The CDR3 DNA sequence: TGTGCCAGCAGGGATTACAGGGGCGGGGAAAAACTGTTTTTT. It codes for CASRDYRGGEKLFF. Variable domain in full (rest from reference TRBV28 and TRBJ1-4): DVKVTQSSRYLVKRTGEKVFLECVQDMDHENMFWYRQDPGLGLRLIYFSYDVKMKEKGDIPEGYSVSREKKERFSLILESASTNQTSMYLCASRDYRGGEKLFFGSGTQLSVL.

The chain links TRBV5-4 to TRBJ2-2; D is possibly TRBD1 or TRBD2 (5 bases each). The V end lost 1 base, the J end lost 7 bases, and 8 bases lay between the germline ends. Germline values: CDR1 SGHNT, CDR2 YYREEE (reference sequence). This CDR3 has 13 residues. CDR3 nucleotide sequence: TGTGCCAGCAGCTTGTTTGGGGGCGGGGAGCTGTTTTTT. It codes for CASSLFGGGELFF.

This sequence joins TRBV4-2 and TRBJ2-1, with D hard to call. This CDR3 is 16 amino acids long. The V gene lost 1 base and the J gene lost 0 bases, with 10 bases spanning the gap. Germline V gene data show CDR1 as LGHNA and CDR2 as YNFKEQ. The DNA of the CDR3 is TGTGCCAGCAGCCAAGGTATATCGAGCTCCTACAATGAGCAGTTCTTC. Translation: CASSQGISSSYNEQFF.

The chain couples TRBV7-2 to TRBJ1-4; 8 bases match TRBD1. Germline CDR1 SGHTA, CDR2 FQGNSA. Unmatched junction bases numbered 8, after V lost 4 bases and J lost 4 bases. This CDR3 is built from 16 residues. Written as DNA, the CDR3 is TGTGCCAGCAGCTCTTTCCAGGGGGCTGGTAATGAAAAACTGTTTTTT. Its translation is CASSSFQGAGNEKLFF.

This chain links TRBV28 with TRBJ2-7, with D perhaps assigned TRBD1 or TRBD2 (5 bases each). Germline V gene lookup returns CDR1 MDHEN and CDR2 SYDVKM. The CDR3 length is 16 residues. Trimming took 3 bases from V and 1 from J, leaving 16 bases between them. The chain's CDR3 is CASSLIRGEPSYEQYF. The CDR3 coding sequence is TGTGCCAGCAGTTTGATTCGGGGCGAACCTTCCTACGAGCAGTACTTC.

The chain uses TRBV29-1 and TRBJ1-2, with D unclear. In germline, CDR1 is SQVTM, CDR2 ANQGSEA. V lost 7 bases and J lost 6, with 15 bases in between. This CDR3 spans 12 amino acids. The CDR3 DNA sequence: TGCAGCGCCGCGGTTTATGGGAATGGCTACACCTTC. It translates to CSAAVYGNGYTF.

The sample holds one count of this clone. This chain links TRBV5-1 with TRBJ1-4; D is unresolved. V dropped 4 bases and J dropped 3 bases, with 13 bases sitting between them. The CDR3 is made up of 15 amino acids. Germline values: CDR1 SGHRS, CDR2 YFSETQ. CDR3: CASSRSDAANEKLFF. CDR3 bases: TGCGCCAGCAGCAGATCGGATGCGGCTAATGAAAAACTGTTTTTT.

V gene TRBV6-4 combines with J gene TRBJ1-1; D may be TRBD1 (5 bases). Germline assignment: CDR1 MRHNA and CDR2 SNTAGT. CDR3 length: 14 amino acids. Trimming took 4 bases from V and 4 from J, leaving 13 bases between them. CDR3 region: CASSAELRGTEAFF. The CDR3 DNA sequence: TGTGCCAGCAGTGCGGAACTGAGGGGCACTGAAGCTTTCTTT.

V and J are TRBV7-8 and TRBJ2-1; weak D call: TRBD1 (6 bases). Per the germline V gene, CDR1 is SGHVS and CDR2 is FQNEAQ. V lost 2 bases, J lost 6 bases, and 20 bases lay in between. The CDR3 has 17 residues. CDR3 bases: TGTGCCAGCAGCTTATTAGAGAGGCAGGGGAATGGCAATGAGCAGTTCTTC. Residues: CASSLLERQGNGNEQFF.

CDR3 nucleotide sequence: TGTGCCAGCAGCTCGCCGACAGTTCCCTACGAGCAGTACTTC. This codes for CASSSPTVPYEQYF. The chain links TRBV5-4 to TRBJ2-7; a possible D gene is TRBD1 (5 bases). CDR1 and CDR2 from the germline V gene are SGHNT and YYREEE (reference sequence). The CDR3 covers 14 residues. The germline V and J ends were trimmed by 3 bases and 2 bases, with 12 bases remaining between them.

This clone has only one observation. Within the sample, other DNA sequences also encode this same CDR3. The chain links TRBV18 to TRBJ2-3; tentatively, D is TRBD2 (6 bases). Deletions cut 3 bases from V and 6 bases from J, with 10 bases between. The CDR3 covers 13 residues. Per germline, CDR1 KGHSH and CDR2 LQKENI. The CDR3 spells CASSPSRGDTQYF. The DNA of the CDR3 is TGTGCCAGCTCACCGTCCCGGGGGGATACGCAGTATTTT.

This rearrangement joins TRBV19 to TRBJ2-3, with D hard to call. The V and J ends lost 5 bases and 1 base respectively, with 13 bases between them. This CDR3 spans 15 amino acids. Germline V gene sequence: CDR1 LNHDA, CDR2 SQIVND (reference sequence). CDR3 amino acids: CASSSLAWGTDTQYF. Here the CDR3 DNA reads TGTGCCAGTAGTTCGTTAGCTTGGGGCACAGATACGCAGTATTTT.

The J gene is TRBJ2-3, the V gene TRBV6-1; D not resolved. V was trimmed by 3 bases and J by 4 bases, leaving 5 bases between them. The germline V gene encodes CDR1 MNHNS and CDR2 SASEGT. The CDR3 covers 12 residues. The CDR3 sequence: CASSDRPDTQYF. In nucleotides, the CDR3 is TGTGCCAGCAGTGATCGCCCAGATACGCAGTATTTT.